This T cell receptor delta chain was sequenced in a study of γδ T cells in repeated Plasmodium falciparum infection. Whole-study results and caveats: Repeated controlled infections reportedly drove waves of new clonotype selection in Vdelta2-negative, mostly Vdelta1+, gammadelta repertoires.

This clone is categorized as medium-sized. Its antigen is currently unknown. Other DNA sequences in the same sample also yield this CDR3. The V segment lost 2 bases and the J segment 0 bases; nucleotides outside the gene matches: 21. Germline V lookup: CDR1 TSWWSYY, CDR2 QGS. CDR3 length: 21 residues. Gammadelta T cells were flow-sorted from PBMC into Vgamma9/Vdelta2+ and Vdelta2-negative populations for bulk analysis. TCRdb re-called clones from the multiplex PCR reads via CATT. The sample contains more than 45,000 delta-chain clones, approximately 1.7% of which appear only once. Sequenced input: gamma-delta T cells from blood. The chain combines TRDV1 with TRDJ1, with 7 positions matching TRDD3. The TCR comes from a pool of human donors (malaria-infected and uninfected, not separated). CDR3 sequence (DNA): TGTGCTCTTGGGGAATTTTTTCGTGGCGATAATGGGGGACTGTACACCGATAAACTCATCTTT. Its translation is CALGEFFRGDNGGLYTDKLIF.